This TCR beta chain was documented in a study of blood T cell repertoires in COVID-19. This clone turned up a few times. Germline V CDR1 and CDR2: MGHDK, SYGVNS. The CDR3 is made up of 15 amino acids. With 1 base removed from V and 3 bases from J, the gap between germline ends came to 13 bases. Sequenced by immunoSEQ multiplex PCR; TCRdb stores in-frame clones only, minus some. The data hold 130,000 or so clones, with over 70% observed a single time. V usage is TRBV25-1 and J usage is TRBJ2-7, with D possibly matching TRBD1 (5 bases). The sample consisted of peripheral blood. This TCR was recovered from a man older than 75 with acute or convalescent COVID-19. CDR3 sequence reads: CASSEFSGNVYEQYF. The CDR3 coding sequence is TGTGCCAGCAGTGAATTTTCAGGGAATGTCTACGAGCAGTACTTC.